This TCR beta chain was recovered during a study of chemoradiotherapy in HPV16-positive cancers. General observations from the study: Candidate HPV-specific clones and E7-related TCR motifs grew in tumor during treatment. Only a couple of HPV16-positive patients supplied the functional HPV-specificity definition. For HPV16-positive patients, expanding HPV-responsive T cells associated with longer recurrence-free survival.

Germline V gene sequence: CDR1 SGDLS, CDR2 YYNGEE. Trimming removed 3 bases at V and 3 bases at J, with 12 bases between. CDR3 length: 14 amino acids. On this clone itself: The antigen is not known.

Generated by immunoSEQ multiplex PCR, the TCRdb table keeps only in-frame clones and is missing some. The table shows tens of thousands of clones, with 90% occurring only once. Over chemoradiotherapy, repertoires were sampled more than once. This TCR was recovered from a human donor with HPV-associated anogenital cancer. The sample was blood, taken from a patient who underwent chemoradiotherapy. The genes are TRBV9 and TRBJ1-2; TRBD1 is a possible D gene (5 bases). The CDR3 region has the DNA TGTGCCAGCAGCGCGTCTCAAGGGGACTATGGCTACACCTTC. It codes for CASSASQGDYGYTF.